A selection of T cell receptor beta chains follows, all from one sample in a study of OX40 agonist ivuxolimab in advanced cancers. The repertoire was sequenced with immunoSEQ multiplex PCR; TCRdb's copy has only in-frame clones and lacks some. The sample shows 100,000 or so clones, roughly 84% of them seen only once. The specimen comprised CD4+ or CD8+ T cells sorted from blood, sampled in a trial of the OX40 agonist ivuxolimab. These receptors all come from an adult with an advanced solid tumor such as melanoma, head and neck, liver or kidney cancer. Both conserved end residues are part of each CDR3. D genes are given only for firm matches. Clone size, where shown, is once, few, many, or a class for clones that have expanded.

TRBD2	TRBV30	TRBJ2-3	NA	TGTGCCTGGAGCGTAGCGGGGGGCCCAGATACGCAGTATTTT	CAWSVAGGPDTQYF
TRBD1	TRBV27	TRBJ1-4	NA	TGTGCCAGCACAGGGGGCAAAGTCGGGGAAAAACTGTTTTTT	CASTGGKVGEKLFF
NA	TRBV6-1	TRBJ1-1	NA	TGTGCCAGCAGTGACCTTATCGGGAACACTGAAGCTTTCTTT	CASSDLIGNTEAFF
NA	TRBV6-6	TRBJ1-1	NA	TGTGCCAGCAGTTACGTTCTTTGGTATACGAACACTGAAGCTTTCTTT	CASSYVLWYTNTEAFF
NA	TRBV5-1	TRBJ1-4	NA	TGCGCCAGCAGCTTGGAATCTTCGCAGGTGAATGAAAAACTGTTTTTT	CASSLESSQVNEKLFF
NA	TRBV5-4	TRBJ1-3	NA	TGTGCCAGCAGCTTTAGTATTACGCCTGGAAACACCATATATTTT	CASSFSITPGNTIYF
NA	TRBV6-5	TRBJ2-3	NA	TGTGCCAGCAGTTTTGACCCACGGGGCACAGATACGCAGTATTTT	CASSFDPRGTDTQYF
NA	TRBV4-2	TRBJ2-5	NA	TGTGCCAGCAGCCAAGTTAGTTACCAAGAGACCCAGTACTTC	CASSQVSYQETQYF
NA	TRBV14	TRBJ2-1	NA	TGTGCCAGCAGCCTTCTCGGTGGGTCCTACAATGAGCAGTTCTTC	CASSLLGGSYNEQFF
TRBD1	TRBV7-8	TRBJ1-1	NA	TGTGCCAGCAGCTCATGGACAGGGTCCTTATGGGCTTTCTTT	CASSSWTGSLWAFF
TRBD1	TRBV7-2	TRBJ2-7	NA	TGTGCCAGCAGCGTCAGAACGGGACAGAACCCGCCCTACGAGCAGTACTTC	CASSVRTGQNPPYEQYF
NA	TRBV5-1	TRBJ1-4	NA	TGCGCCAGCAGCCCGCAGGGGAGGGAGGAAAAACTGTTTTTT	CASSPQGREEKLFF
NA	TRBV7-2	TRBJ2-7	NA	TGTGCCAGCAGTCAGGACTCCGGTCTCTACGAGCAGTACTTC	CASSQDSGLYEQYF
TRBD2	TRBV7-3	TRBJ2-1	NA	TGTGCCAGCAGCACCGGGACTAGCGCGTACAATGAGCAGTTCTTC	CASSTGTSAYNEQFF
TRBD1	TRBV19	TRBJ2-7	once	TGTGCCAGTAGTACCGGGCAGGGGGCTTCCTACGAGCAGTACTTC	CASSTGQGASYEQYF
TRBD1	TRBV25-1	TRBJ1-1	NA	TGTGCCAGCAGTTCAGGGGGATCTATGACTGAAGCTTTCTTT	CASSSGGSMTEAFF
NA	TRBV15	TRBJ1-1	few	TGTGCCACCAGCACCGGTTACACTGAAGCTTTCTTT	CATSTGYTEAFF
TRBD1	TRBV11-2	TRBJ2-7	NA	TGTGCCAGCAGCTTAGATCTTATAGGGACAGGGTCCCACGAGCAGTACTTC	CASSLDLIGTGSHEQYF
TRBD1	TRBV11-2	TRBJ2-5	NA	TGTGCCAGCAGCATTCAGGGGGATGGTAGCGAGACCCAGTACTTC	CASSIQGDGSETQYF
NA	TRBV19	TRBJ1-2	NA	TGTGCCAGTAGGTACGTCGGGGGCTACACCTTC	CASRYVGGYTF
TRBD1	TRBV5-1	TRBJ1-2	NA	TGCGCCAGCAGTCGCGAGGGACCGGGACAGGGAGGCGGCTACACCTTC	CASSREGPGQGGGYTF
NA	TRBV11-2	TRBJ2-7	NA	TGTGCCAGCAGCGTTAGGGGGGCCTCCTACGAGCAGTACTTC	CASSVRGASYEQYF
NA	TRBV11-1	TRBJ2-7	NA	TGTGCCAGCAGCCGCGACGGCCCCTACGAGCAGTACTTC	CASSRDGPYEQYF
TRBD1	TRBV15	TRBJ2-3	NA	TGTGCCACCAGCAGGCAAGACAGGGAAGATACGCAGTATTTT	CATSRQDREDTQYF
NA	TRBV29-1	TRBJ1-1	NA	TGCAGCGTTGGGGTGGCCAACACTGAAGCTTTCTTT	CSVGVANTEAFF
NA	TRBV5-4	TRBJ2-7	NA	TGTGCCAGCAGCACTGGCCTAGACAGGACCTACGAGCAGTACTTC	CASSTGLDRTYEQYF
TRBD2	TRBV27	TRBJ2-5	NA	TGTGCCAGCAGGCCTAGCGGGGGGCGTGGGGAGACCCAGTACTTC	CASRPSGGRGETQYF
TRBD1	TRBV4-1	TRBJ2-2	NA	TGCGCCAGCAGCCAAGATCCGCCGGGACAGGGGAACACCGGGGAGCTGTTTTTT	CASSQDPPGQGNTGELFF
NA	TRBV18	TRBJ1-5	once	TGTGCCAGCTCGCCTTCGCAAGGGCAGCCCCAGCATTTT	CASSPSQGQPQHF
TRBD1	TRBV7-9	TRBJ2-6	NA	TGTGCCAGCAGCCGGACAGGGATTCTTTCCGGGGCCAACGTCCTGACTTTC	CASSRTGILSGANVLTF
TRBD1	TRBV5-8	TRBJ2-2	NA	TGTGCCAGCAGCTTCGGGGACAGGAGGACGAACACCGGGGAGCTGTTTTTT	CASSFGDRRTNTGELFF
NA	TRBV4-1	TRBJ2-2	NA	TGCGCCAGCAGCCGGGGGGGGCCGAGCACCGGGGAGCTGTTTTTT	CASSRGGPSTGELFF
NA	TRBV15	TRBJ1-5	once	TGTGCCACCGATAGCAGTGTGGGCAATCAGCCCCAGCATTTT	CATDSSVGNQPQHF
TRBD1	TRBV19	TRBJ1-1	NA	TGTGCCAGTAGTATAGGTAGGGGGACAGGGGGCACTGAAGCTTTCTTT	CASSIGRGTGGTEAFF
TRBD1	TRBV5-6	TRBJ2-6	NA	TGTGCCAGCAGCTTGGAGACAGGGGGTTTCTCTGGGGCCAACGTCCTGACTTTC	CASSLETGGFSGANVLTF
NA	TRBV19	TRBJ1-3	NA	TGTGCCAGTAGTAGACAGATGTCTGGAAACACCATATATTTT	CASSRQMSGNTIYF
NA	TRBV7-2	TRBJ1-1	NA	TGTGCCAGCAGCCTGCCCTACGGAGACACTGAAGCTTTCTTT	CASSLPYGDTEAFF
NA	TRBV14	TRBJ1-1	NA	TGTGCCAGCAGCTCATCAGGGAAGGTAGCTTTCTTT	CASSSSGKVAFF
NA	TRBV7-2	TRBJ2-5	NA	TGTGCCAGCAGCCCGGGACCCCAAGAGACCCAGTACTTC	CASSPGPQETQYF
NA	TRBV19	TRBJ2-2	few	TGTGCCAGTAGTTGGGCCACCGGGGAGCTGTTTTTT	CASSWATGELFF
TRBD2	TRBV11-1	TRBJ2-1	NA	TGTGCCAGCAGAAAGGGACTAGCGGGGGGGCTTAGCCATGAGCAGTTCTTC	CASRKGLAGGLSHEQFF
TRBD1	TRBV28	TRBJ2-7	NA	TGTGCCAGCAGTTTATGGGGGCTGGGGACAGGACCGGGGGAGCAGTACTTC	CASSLWGLGTGPGEQYF
TRBD2	TRBV10-2	TRBJ2-1	NA	TGCGCCAGCCGGGACTACGTGTACAATGAGCAGTTCTTC	CASRDYVYNEQFF
NA	TRBV5-1	TRBJ1-1	NA	TGCGCCAGCAACGGACAGATGAACACTGAAGCTTTCTTT	CASNGQMNTEAFF